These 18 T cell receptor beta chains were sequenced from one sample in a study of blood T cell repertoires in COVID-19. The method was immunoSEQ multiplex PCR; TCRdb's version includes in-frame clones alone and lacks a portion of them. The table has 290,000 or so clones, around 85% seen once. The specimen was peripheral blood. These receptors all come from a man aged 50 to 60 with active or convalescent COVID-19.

As DNA, the CDR3 is TGCGCCAGCAGCCAAGAGGTGGCAGGGGGGAACTATGGCTACACCTTC. As protein: CASSQEVAGGNYGYTF. V and J are TRBV4-3 and TRBJ1-2; 7 positions agree with TRBD1. Germline assignment: CDR1 LGHNA and CDR2 YSLEER. Trimming cost V 0 bases and J 2 bases; bases outside gene matches: 6. The CDR3 runs 16 residues.

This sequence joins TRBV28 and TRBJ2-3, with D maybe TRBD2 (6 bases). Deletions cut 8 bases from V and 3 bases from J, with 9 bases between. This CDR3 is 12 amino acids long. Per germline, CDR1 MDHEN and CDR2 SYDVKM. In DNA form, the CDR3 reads TGTGCCAGCGTCGGGGGAACAGATACGCAGTATTTT. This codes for CASVGGTDTQYF. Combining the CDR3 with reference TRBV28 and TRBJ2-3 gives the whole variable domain DVKVTQSSRYLVKRTGEKVFLECVQDMDHENMFWYRQDPGLGLRLIYFSYDVKMKEKGDIPEGYSVSREKKERFSLILESASTNQTSMYLCASVGGTDTQYFGPGTRLTVL.

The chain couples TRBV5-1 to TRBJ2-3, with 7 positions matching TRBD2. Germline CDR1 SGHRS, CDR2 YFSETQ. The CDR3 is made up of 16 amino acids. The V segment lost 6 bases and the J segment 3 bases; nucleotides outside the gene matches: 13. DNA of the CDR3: TGCGCCAGCAATGCCGGGAGGTCCGTCGTAACAGATACGCAGTATTTT. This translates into CASNAGRSVVTDTQYF. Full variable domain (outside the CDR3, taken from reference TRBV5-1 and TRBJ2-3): KAGVTQTPRYLIKTRGQQVTLSCSPISGHRSVSWYQQTPGQGLQFLFEYFSETQRNKGNFPGRFSGRQFSNSRSEMNVSTLELGDSALYLCASNAGRSVVTDTQYFGPGTRLTVL.

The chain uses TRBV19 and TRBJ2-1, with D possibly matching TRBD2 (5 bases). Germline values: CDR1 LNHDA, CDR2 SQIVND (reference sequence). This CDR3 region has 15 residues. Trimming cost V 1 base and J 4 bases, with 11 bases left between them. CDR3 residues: CASSIGTGRYNEQFF. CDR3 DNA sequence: TGTGCCAGTAGTATAGGGACTGGAAGGTACAATGAGCAGTTCTTC.

The DNA for the CDR3 is TGTGCCAGCAGCCAATCCGGGGCCGGGGAGCTGTTTTTT. It is translated as CASSQSGAGELFF. The chain has TRBV3-1 (or the pseudogene TRBV3-2) and TRBJ2-2; a weak D match, TRBD2 (5 bases). CDR1 and CDR2 from the germline V gene are LGHDT and YNNKEL (reference sequence). The CDR3 runs 13 residues. Trimming left V 2 bases short and J 6 bases short, with 7 bases between.

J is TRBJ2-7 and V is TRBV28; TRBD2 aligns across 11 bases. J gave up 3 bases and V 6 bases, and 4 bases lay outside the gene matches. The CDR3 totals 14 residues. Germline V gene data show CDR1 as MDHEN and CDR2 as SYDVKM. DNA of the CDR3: TGTGCCAGCAGACCCGGGACTAGCGGCTACGAGCAGTACTTC. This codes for CASRPGTSGYEQYF.

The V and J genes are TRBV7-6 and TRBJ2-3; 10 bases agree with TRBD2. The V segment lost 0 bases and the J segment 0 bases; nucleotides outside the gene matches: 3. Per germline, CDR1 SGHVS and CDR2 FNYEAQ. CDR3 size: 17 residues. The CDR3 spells CASSLASTSGSTDTQYF. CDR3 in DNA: TGTGCCAGCAGCTTAGCGTCGACTAGCGGGAGCACAGATACGCAGTATTTT.

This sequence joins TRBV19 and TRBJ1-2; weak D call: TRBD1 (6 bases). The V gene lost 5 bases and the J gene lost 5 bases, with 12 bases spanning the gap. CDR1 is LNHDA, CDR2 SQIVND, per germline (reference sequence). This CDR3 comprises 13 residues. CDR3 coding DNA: TGTGCCAGTAGTGGACGCAGGGGTTATGGCTACACCTTC. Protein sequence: CASSGRRGYGYTF.

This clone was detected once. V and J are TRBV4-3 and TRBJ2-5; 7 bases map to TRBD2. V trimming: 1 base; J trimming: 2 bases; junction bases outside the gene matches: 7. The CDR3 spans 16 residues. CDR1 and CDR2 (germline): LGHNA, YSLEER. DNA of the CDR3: TGCGCCAGCAGCCAAGCGGTCCTAGCGGAACAAGAGACCCAGTACTTC. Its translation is CASSQAVLAEQETQYF.

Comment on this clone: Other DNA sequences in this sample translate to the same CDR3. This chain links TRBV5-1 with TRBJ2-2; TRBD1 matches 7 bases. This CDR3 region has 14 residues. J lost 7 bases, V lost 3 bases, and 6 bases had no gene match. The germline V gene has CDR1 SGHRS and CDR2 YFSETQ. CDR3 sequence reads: CASSSTGSGGELFF. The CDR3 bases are TGCGCCAGCAGCTCGACAGGGTCTGGCGGGGAGCTGTTTTTT.

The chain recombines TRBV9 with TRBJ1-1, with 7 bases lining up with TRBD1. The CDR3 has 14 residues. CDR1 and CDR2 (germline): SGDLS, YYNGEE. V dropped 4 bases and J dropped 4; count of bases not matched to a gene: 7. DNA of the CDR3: TGTGCCAGCAGCCGGAGACAGGGCCCCACTGAAGCTTTCTTT. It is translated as CASSRRQGPTEAFF.

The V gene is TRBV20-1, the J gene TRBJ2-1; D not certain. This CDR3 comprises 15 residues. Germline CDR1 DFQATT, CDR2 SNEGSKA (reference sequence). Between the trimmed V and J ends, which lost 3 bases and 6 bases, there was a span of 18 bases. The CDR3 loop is CSASNWRRSLNEQFF. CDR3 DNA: TGCAGTGCTAGTAACTGGCGGCGGTCCCTCAATGAGCAGTTCTTC.

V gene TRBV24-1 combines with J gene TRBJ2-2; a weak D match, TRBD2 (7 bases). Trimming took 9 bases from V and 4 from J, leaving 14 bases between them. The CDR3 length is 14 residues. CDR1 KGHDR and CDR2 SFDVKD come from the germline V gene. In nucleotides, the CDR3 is TGTGCCACCGGGAACAGGGAGGGCACCGGGGAGCTGTTTTTT. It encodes CATGNREGTGELFF.

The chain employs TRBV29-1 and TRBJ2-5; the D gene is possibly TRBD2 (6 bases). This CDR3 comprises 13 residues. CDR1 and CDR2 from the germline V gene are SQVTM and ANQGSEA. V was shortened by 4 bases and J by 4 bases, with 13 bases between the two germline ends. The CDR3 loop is CSVVRAGRETQYF. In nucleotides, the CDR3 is TGCAGCGTTGTACGGGCCGGGAGAGAGACCCAGTACTTC.

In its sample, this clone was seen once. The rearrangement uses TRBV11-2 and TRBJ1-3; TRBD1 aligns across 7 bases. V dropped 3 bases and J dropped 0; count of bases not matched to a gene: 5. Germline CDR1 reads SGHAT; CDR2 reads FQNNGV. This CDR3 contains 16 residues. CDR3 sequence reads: CASSFGGGTSGNTIYF. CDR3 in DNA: TGTGCCAGCAGCTTTGGAGGGGGCACCTCTGGAAACACCATATATTTT.

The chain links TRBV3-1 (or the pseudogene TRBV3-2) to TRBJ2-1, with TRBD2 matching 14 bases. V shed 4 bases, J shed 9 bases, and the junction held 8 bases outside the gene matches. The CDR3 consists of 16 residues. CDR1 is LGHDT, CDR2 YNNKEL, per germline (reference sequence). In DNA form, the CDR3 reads TGTGCCAGCAGCCCGACTAGCGGGAGGGTAGCGGGTGAGCAGTTCTTC. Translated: CASSPTSGRVAGEQFF.

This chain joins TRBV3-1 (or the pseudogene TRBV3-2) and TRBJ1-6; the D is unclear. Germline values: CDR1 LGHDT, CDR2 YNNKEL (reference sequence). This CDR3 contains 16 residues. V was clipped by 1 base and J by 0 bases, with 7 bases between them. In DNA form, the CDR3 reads TGTGCCAGCAGCCAAGTTCCTAGCTCCTATAATTCACCCCTCCACTTT. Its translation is CASSQVPSSYNSPLHF.

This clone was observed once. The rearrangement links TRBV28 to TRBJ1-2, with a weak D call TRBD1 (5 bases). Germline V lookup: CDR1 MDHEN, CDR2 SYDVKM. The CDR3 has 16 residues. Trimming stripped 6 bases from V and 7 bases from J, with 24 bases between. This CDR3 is CASRGPGTQGNFGYTF. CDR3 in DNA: TGTGCCAGCAGGGGCCCCGGCACGCAGGGTAATTTTGGCTACACCTTC.